Shown below are 5 T cell receptor beta chains from a single sample sequenced in a study of neoadjuvant anti-PD-1 for oral cavity cancer. Stated time point: after neoadjuvant nivolumab, at surgical resection. The protocol was immunoSEQ multiplex PCR, while the TCRdb copy is restricted to in-frame clones and leaves out a portion. The table lists approximately 8,200 clones, 70% of them singletons. Sequenced here: PBMCs, sampled after nivolumab (anti-PD-1) treatment. The receptors stem from a person aged 35-79 years with oral cavity squamous cell carcinoma.

V gene TRBV9 combines with J gene TRBJ2-3, with D perhaps TRBD2 (5 bases). The CDR3 contains 14 residues. Per germline, CDR1 SGDLS and CDR2 YYNGEE. The V end lost 0 bases, the J end lost 2 bases, and 7 bases lay between the germline ends. The CDR3 spells CASSVAGYTDTQYF. As DNA, the CDR3 is TGTGCCAGCAGCGTAGCGGGGTACACAGATACGCAGTATTTT.

V gene TRBV5-4 combines with J gene TRBJ2-3, with 8 bases aligning to TRBD2. CDR1 and CDR2 (germline): SGHNT, YYREEE (reference sequence). This CDR3 is built from 16 residues. V gave up 3 bases and J gave up 1 base; unmatched junction bases: 7. CDR3 protein: CASSSSGRGGTDTQYF. Written as DNA, the CDR3 is TGTGCCAGCAGCTCTTCCGGGCGGGGGGGCACAGATACGCAGTATTTT.

This clone was detected once. The rearrangement uses TRBV5-1 and TRBJ2-5; 10 bases map to TRBD2. There are 15 residues in the CDR3. J gave up 3 bases and V 4 bases, and 6 bases lay outside the gene matches. CDR1 is SGHRS and CDR2 is YFSETQ in the germline V gene. CDR3 nucleotide sequence: TGCGCCAGCAGCCGTCTAGCGGGGGCCGAAGAGACCCAGTACTTC. Amino acid sequence: CASSRLAGAEETQYF.

The chain is built from TRBV4-1 and TRBJ1-5; 7 nucleotides align to TRBD1. J lost 0 bases, V lost 3 bases, and 8 bases had no gene match. This CDR3 has 17 amino acids. Germline values: CDR1 MGHRA, CDR2 YSYEKL. The CDR3 nucleotides read TGCGCCAGCAGCCAGGGGGACAGACGATATAGCAATCAGCCCCAGCATTTT. Protein product: CASSQGDRRYSNQPQHF.

The table lists this clone with a count of one. This chain links TRBV29-1 with TRBJ1-2; D is uncertain. V gave up 0 bases and J gave up 8 bases, with 16 bases separating them. CDR1 and CDR2 from the germline V gene are SQVTM and ANQGSEA. The CDR3 is made up of 14 amino acids. The CDR3 protein is CSVEDLLAGSGYTF. CDR3 nucleotides: TGCAGCGTTGAAGATCTGCTGGCGGGGTCGGGCTACACCTTC.